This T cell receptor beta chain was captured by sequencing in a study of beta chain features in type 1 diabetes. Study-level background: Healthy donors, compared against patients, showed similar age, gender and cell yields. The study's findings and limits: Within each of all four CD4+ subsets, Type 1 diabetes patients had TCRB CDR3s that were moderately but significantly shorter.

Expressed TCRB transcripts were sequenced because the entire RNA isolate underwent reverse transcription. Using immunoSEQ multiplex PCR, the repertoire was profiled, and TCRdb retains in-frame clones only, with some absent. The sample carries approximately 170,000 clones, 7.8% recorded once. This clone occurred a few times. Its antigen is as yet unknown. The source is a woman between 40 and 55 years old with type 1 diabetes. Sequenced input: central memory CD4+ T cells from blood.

The CDR3 region has the DNA TGTGCCAGCAGCTTGGGTTCACAGGGGGCTGTCAAAAACATTCAGTACTTC. It specifies CASSLGSQGAVKNIQYF. The chain combines TRBV5-4 with TRBJ2-4; 9 bases map to TRBD1. The length of the CDR3 is 17 residues. V lost 0 bases to trimming and J lost 3 bases; unmatched junction nucleotides: 7. Germline assignment: CDR1 SGHNT and CDR2 YYREEE (reference sequence). The whole variable domain, remainder taken from reference TRBV5-4 and TRBJ2-4, is ETGVTQSPTHLIKTRGQQVTLRCSSQSGHNTVSWYQQALGQGPQFIFQYYREEENGRGNFPPRFSGLQFPNYSSELNVNALELDDSALYLCASSLGSQGAVKNIQYFGAGTRLSVL.